This entry lists 7 T cell receptor beta chains sequenced from one sample in a study of T cell responses to AZD1222 COVID-19 vaccine. Generated by immunoSEQ multiplex PCR, the TCRdb table keeps only in-frame clones and is missing some. Of fewer than 200,000 clones listed, just over 85% are singletons. Sample: peripheral blood, taken on day 0 of AZD1222 vaccination. These receptors all come from an adult in good health.

V and J are TRBV5-1 and TRBJ2-1; TRBD2 agrees at 10 bases. The CDR3 contains 18 residues. The germline V gene encodes CDR1 SGHRS and CDR2 YFSETQ. The J segment lost 2 bases and the V segment lost 4 bases, leaving 12 bases of the junction unmatched. The chain's CDR3 is CASSTRPSGGMTYNEQFF. DNA of the CDR3: TGCGCCAGCAGCACCCGACCTAGCGGGGGAATGACCTACAATGAGCAGTTCTTC. Combining the CDR3 with reference TRBV5-1 and TRBJ2-1 gives the whole variable domain KAGVTQTPRYLIKTRGQQVTLSCSPISGHRSVSWYQQTPGQGLQFLFEYFSETQRNKGNFPGRFSGRQFSNSRSEMNVSTLELGDSALYLCASSTRPSGGMTYNEQFFGPGTRLTVL.

This clone has more than one count but fewer than ten. CDR3 bases: TGCAGTGCTAGTTCCGTATATGGCTACACCTTC. Translated, it gives CSASSVYGYTF. The chain employs TRBV20-1 and TRBJ1-2; no clear D. Trimming left V 3 bases short and J 5 bases short, with 7 bases between. The germline CDR1 and CDR2 sequences are DFQATT and SNEGSKA (reference sequence). The CDR3 is made up of 11 amino acids.

This chain connects TRBV6-5 to TRBJ1-2; unclear D gene. The CDR3 runs to 14 residues. The germline V gene encodes CDR1 MNHEY and CDR2 SVGAGI. The ends were cut back, 0 bases at V and 4 bases at J, with 9 bases in the middle. CDR3 loop: CASSYSTGLYGYTF. In DNA form, the CDR3 reads TGTGCCAGCAGTTACTCAACCGGGCTCTATGGCTACACCTTC.

The chain joins TRBV19 to TRBJ2-5; 8 bases match TRBD1. This CDR3 spans 14 amino acids. The V gene end was trimmed by 4 bases and the J gene end by 4 bases; junction bases not matched to a gene: 5. Germline CDR1 reads LNHDA; CDR2 reads SQIVND (reference sequence). The CDR3 is CASSTGGFGETQYF. CDR3 nucleotides: TGTGCCAGTAGTACAGGGGGCTTTGGAGAGACCCAGTACTTC. The whole variable domain, remainder taken from reference TRBV19 and TRBJ2-5, is DGGITQSPKYLFRKEGQNVTLSCEQNLNHDAMYWYRQDPGQGLRLIYYSQIVNDFQKGDIAEGYSVSREKKESFPLTVTSAQKNPTAFYLCASSTGGFGETQYFGPGTRLLVL.

This CDR3 is CASSSLTGVYGYTF. The CDR3 nucleotides are TGTGCCAGCAGCTCCCTGACTGGGGTCTATGGCTACACCTTC. The J gene is TRBJ1-2, the V gene TRBV11-2; no reliable D call. The V end lost 4 bases, the J end lost 4 bases, and 13 bases lay between the germline ends. The CDR3 covers 14 residues. The V gene's germline CDR1 is SGHAT and CDR2 FQNNGV.

The chain links TRBV7-8 to TRBJ2-7; 11 positions agree with TRBD1. This CDR3 comprises 16 residues. Trimming cost V 7 bases and J 3 bases; bases outside gene matches: 11. CDR1 is SGHVS, CDR2 FQNEAQ, per germline. CDR3 protein: CASTKFGGTGGYEQYF. CDR3 in DNA: TGTGCCAGCACCAAATTTGGCGGGACAGGGGGCTACGAGCAGTACTTC.

The rearrangement links TRBV21-1 to TRBJ1-5; the table calls TRBD1, which could not be checked here. TRBV21-1 is noted as a pseudogene. There are 14 residues in the CDR3. DNA for the CDR3: TGTGCCAGCAGCAAAGTAAACAGGAATCAGCCCCAGCATTTT. Amino acids: CASSKVNRNQPQHF.